This TCR beta chain stems from a study of blood T cell repertoires in COVID-19. About the study: From T cells, B-cell-depleted T cells, or PBMCs came the material, which was cDNA or gDNA.

The CDR3 spans 16 residues. V lost 3 bases, J lost 0 bases, and 12 bases lay in between. The germline CDR1 and CDR2 sequences are LNHDA and SQIVND (reference sequence). Original processing notes: Amplified reference gene primers provided the basis for estimating nucleated cell counts. Assay: immunoSEQ multiplex PCR; the TCRdb copy retains only in-frame clones and omits some. Clone size and the V and J calls come from that table; the DNA yielded D and trimming. The table includes around 250,000 clones, over 75% detected once. The rearrangement links TRBV19 to TRBJ2-1; D gene ambiguous. The sequence derives from a human donor in a cohort sampled during active COVID-19. Sequenced input: peripheral blood. CDR3 loop: CASSIRPQSSYNEQFF. For the CDR3, the DNA is TGTGCCAGTAGTATTCGACCACAGAGCTCCTACAATGAGCAGTTCTTC.